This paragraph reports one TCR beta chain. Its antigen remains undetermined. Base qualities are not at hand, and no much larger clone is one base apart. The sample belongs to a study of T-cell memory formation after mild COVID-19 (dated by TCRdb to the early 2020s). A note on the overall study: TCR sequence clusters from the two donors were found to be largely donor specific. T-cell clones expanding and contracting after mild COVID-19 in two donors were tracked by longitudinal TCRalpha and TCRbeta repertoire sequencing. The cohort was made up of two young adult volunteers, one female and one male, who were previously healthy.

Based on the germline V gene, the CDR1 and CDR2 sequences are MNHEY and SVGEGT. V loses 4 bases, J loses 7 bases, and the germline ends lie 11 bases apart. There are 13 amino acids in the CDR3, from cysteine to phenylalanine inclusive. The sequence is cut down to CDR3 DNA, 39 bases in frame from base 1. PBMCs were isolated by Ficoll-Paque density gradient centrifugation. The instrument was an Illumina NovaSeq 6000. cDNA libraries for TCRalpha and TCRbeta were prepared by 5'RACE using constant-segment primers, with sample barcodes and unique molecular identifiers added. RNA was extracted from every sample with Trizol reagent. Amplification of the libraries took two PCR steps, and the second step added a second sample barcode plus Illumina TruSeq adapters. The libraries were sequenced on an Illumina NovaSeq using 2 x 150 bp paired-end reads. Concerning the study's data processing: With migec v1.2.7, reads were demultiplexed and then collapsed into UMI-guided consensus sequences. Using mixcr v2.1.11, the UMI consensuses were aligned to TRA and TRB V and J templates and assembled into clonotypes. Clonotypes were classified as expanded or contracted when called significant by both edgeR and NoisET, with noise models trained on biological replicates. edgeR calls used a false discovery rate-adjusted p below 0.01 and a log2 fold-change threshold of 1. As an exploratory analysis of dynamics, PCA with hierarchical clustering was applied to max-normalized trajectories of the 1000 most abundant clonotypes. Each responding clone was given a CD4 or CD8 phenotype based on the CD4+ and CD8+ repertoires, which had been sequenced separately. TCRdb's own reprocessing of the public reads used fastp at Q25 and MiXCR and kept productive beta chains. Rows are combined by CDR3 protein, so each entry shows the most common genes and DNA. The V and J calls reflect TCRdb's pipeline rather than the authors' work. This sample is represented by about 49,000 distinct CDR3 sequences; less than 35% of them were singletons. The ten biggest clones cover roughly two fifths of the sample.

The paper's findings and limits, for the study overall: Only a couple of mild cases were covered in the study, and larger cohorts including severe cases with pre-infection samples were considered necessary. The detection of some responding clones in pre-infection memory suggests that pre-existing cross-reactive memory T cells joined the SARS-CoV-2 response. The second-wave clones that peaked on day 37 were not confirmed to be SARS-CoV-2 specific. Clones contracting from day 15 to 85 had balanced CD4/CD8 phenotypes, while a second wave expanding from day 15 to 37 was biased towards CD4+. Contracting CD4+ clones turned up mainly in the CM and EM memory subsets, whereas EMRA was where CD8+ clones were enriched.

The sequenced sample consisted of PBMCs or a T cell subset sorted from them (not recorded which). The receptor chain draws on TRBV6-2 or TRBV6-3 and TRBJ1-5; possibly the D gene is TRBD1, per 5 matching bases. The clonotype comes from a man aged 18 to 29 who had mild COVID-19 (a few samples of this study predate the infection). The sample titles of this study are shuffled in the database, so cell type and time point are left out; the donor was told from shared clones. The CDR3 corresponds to CASSLGEGQPQHF. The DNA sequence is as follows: TGTGCCAGCAGTTTGGGGGAGGGACAGCCCCAGCATTTT.